This T cell receptor (beta chain) was sequenced in a study of blood T cells in healthy people across ages. Study-level information: Roughly one uniquely barcoded beta molecule per two T cells was captured. Overall study findings and caveats: Donor CMV status was unknown, possibly confounding expanded clonotype changes.

Comments on this clonotype: As yet, its antigen is unknown.

The length of the CDR3 is 17 residues. Germline-derived CDR1 and CDR2 are SQVTM and ANQGSEA. Trimming took off 4 bases at V and 1 base at J, with 20 bases between the two ends. A second PCR, run for about 7 to 11 cycles, used a sample-barcoded 5' primer plus a J-beta primer mix. Individual samples furnished no less than 2.5 million CDR3-containing paired-end reads apiece. TCRdb independently ran MiXCR on the 5' RACE reads; one entry per CDR3 protein. The data show roughly 500,000 distinct CDR3 sequences, with under 30% seen just once and 8.7% held by the top ten. The data were also submitted as part of a second study, on T cells of mothers and their children. This second report adds: Clones that were microchimeric and persistent were not detected among T cells.

The sequenced sample consisted of blood. This receptor was identified in a boy aged 5 to 17 in good health. This chain connects TRBV29-1 to TRBJ2-4, with TRBD2 as a possible D gene (5 bases). The CDR3 reads CSVVPSFNIFAKNIQYF. CDR3 DNA sequence: TGCAGCGTTGTCCCTAGCTTTAATATTTTTGCCAAAAACATTCAGTACTTC.